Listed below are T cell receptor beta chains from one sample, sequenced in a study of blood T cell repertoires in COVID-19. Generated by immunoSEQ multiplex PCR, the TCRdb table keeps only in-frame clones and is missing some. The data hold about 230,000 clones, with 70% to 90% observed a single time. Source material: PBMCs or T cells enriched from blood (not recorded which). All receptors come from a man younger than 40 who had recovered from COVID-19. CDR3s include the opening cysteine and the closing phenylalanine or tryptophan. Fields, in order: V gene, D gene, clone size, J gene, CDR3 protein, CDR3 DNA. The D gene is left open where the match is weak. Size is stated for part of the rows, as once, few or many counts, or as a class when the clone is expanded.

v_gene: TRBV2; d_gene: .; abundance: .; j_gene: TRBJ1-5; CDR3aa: CASGSSRGSNQPQHF; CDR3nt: TGTGCCAGCGGATCTTCCCGAGGTAGCAATCAGCCCCAGCATTTT
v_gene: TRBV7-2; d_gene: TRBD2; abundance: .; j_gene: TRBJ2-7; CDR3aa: CASSLSSGAIYEQYF; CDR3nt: TGTGCCAGCAGCTTATCTAGCGGGGCGATTTACGAGCAGTACTTC
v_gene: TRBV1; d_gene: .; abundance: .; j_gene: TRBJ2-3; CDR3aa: CTSSQLENADTQYF; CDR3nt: TGCACCAGCAGCCAACTAGAGAACGCAGATACGCAGTATTTT
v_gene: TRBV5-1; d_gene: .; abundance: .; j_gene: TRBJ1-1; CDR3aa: CASSLGALNTEAFF; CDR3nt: TGCGCCAGCAGCTTGGGGGCTTTGAACACTGAAGCTTTCTTT
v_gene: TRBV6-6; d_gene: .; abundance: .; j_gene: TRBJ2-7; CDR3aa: CASSSAYEQYF; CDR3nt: TGTGCCAGCAGTTCCGCCTACGAGCAGTACTTC
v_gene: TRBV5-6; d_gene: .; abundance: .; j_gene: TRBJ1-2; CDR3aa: CASSLVGGRNYGYTF; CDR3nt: TGTGCCAGCAGCTTGGTTGGGGGCAGGAACTATGGCTACACCTTC
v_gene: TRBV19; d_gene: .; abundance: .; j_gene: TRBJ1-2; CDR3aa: CASSTSYSTGTYTF; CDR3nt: TGTGCCAGTAGTACCTCCTACTCCACAGGGACCTACACCTTC
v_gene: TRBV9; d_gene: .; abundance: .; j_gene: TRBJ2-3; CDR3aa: CASSTRRGLGDTQYF; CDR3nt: TGTGCCAGCAGCACGCGACGGGGGTTAGGAGATACGCAGTATTTT
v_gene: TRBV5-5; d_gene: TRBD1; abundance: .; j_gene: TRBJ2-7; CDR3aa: CASSPYPKQGAVIGEQYF; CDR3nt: TGTGCCAGCAGCCCATACCCAAAACAGGGGGCGGTCATAGGAGAGCAGTACTTC
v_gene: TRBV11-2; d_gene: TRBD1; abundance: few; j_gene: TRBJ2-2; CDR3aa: CASSLWVGTVNTGELFF; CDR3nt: TGTGCCAGCAGCTTATGGGTTGGGACAGTGAACACCGGGGAGCTGTTTTTT
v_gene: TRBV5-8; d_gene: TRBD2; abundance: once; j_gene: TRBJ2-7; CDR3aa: CASSLWSGRGYEQYF; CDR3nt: TGTGCCAGCAGCTTATGGAGCGGGAGGGGCTACGAGCAGTACTTC
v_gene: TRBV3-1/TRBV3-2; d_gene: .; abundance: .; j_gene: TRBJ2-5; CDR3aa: CASSHTSRQETQYF; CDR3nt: TGTGCCAGCAGCCATACTAGCCGCCAAGAGACCCAGTACTTC
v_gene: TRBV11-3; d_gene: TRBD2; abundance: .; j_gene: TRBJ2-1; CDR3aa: CASSLGAPEAGVENEQFF; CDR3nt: TGTGCCAGCAGCTTAGGGGCCCCAGAAGCGGGAGTAGAGAATGAGCAGTTCTTC
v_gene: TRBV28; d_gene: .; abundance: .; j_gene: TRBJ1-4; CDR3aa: CASSLGGVAGEKLFF; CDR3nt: TGTGCCAGCAGTTTAGGTGGGGTGGCGGGTGAAAAACTGTTTTTT
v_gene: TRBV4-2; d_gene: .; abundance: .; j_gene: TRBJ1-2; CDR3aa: CASSQEPRSYGYTF; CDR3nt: TGTGCCAGCAGCCAAGAACCCAGGTCTTATGGCTACACCTTC
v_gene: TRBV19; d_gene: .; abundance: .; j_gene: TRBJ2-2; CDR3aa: CASRTQGPGELFF; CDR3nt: TGTGCCAGTAGGACACAGGGCCCCGGGGAGCTGTTTTTT
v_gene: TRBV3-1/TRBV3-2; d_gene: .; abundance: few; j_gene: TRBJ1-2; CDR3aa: CASSQGTGINYGYTF; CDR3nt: TGTGCCAGCAGCCAAGGCACGGGGATTAACTATGGCTACACCTTC
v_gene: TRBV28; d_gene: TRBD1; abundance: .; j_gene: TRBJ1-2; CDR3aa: CASSQGGTGIRGYTF; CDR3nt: TGTGCCAGCAGCCAGGGGGGGACAGGGATTAGAGGCTACACCTTC
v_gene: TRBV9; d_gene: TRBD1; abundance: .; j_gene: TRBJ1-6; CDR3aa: CASSSSGTGAGYNSPLHF; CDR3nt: TGTGCCAGCAGCTCCAGTGGTACAGGGGCAGGGTATAATTCACCCCTCCACTTT
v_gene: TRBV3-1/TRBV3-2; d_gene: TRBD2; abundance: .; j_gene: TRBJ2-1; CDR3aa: CASSHLAGGPRDEQFF; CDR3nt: TGTGCCAGCAGCCACCTAGCGGGAGGCCCTCGGGATGAGCAGTTCTTC
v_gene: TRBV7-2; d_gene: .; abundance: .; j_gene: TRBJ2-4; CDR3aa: CASSPSSLAKNIQYF; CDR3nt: TGTGCCAGCAGCCCGTCGAGCTTAGCCAAAAACATTCAGTACTTC
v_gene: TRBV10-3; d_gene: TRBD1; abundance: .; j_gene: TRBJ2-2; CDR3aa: CAISESDTGTVNTGELFF; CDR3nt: TGTGCCATCAGTGAAAGTGATACCGGGACAGTAAACACCGGGGAGCTGTTTTTT
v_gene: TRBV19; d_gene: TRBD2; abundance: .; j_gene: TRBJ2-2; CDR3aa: CASSTLAGGPAGELFF; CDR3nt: TGTGCCAGTAGTACATTAGCGGGAGGGCCCGCCGGGGAGCTGTTTTTT
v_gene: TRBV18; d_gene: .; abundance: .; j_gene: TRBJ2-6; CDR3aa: CASSPRGVNRANVLTF; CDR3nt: TGTGCCAGCTCACCCCGCGGGGTAAACAGGGCCAACGTCCTGACTTTC
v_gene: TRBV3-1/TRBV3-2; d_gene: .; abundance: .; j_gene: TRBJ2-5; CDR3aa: CASSQTGETQYF; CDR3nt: TGTGCCAGCAGCCAAACGGGGGAGACCCAGTACTTC
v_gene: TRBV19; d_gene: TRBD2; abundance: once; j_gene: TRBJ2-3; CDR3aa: CASSDQGGWGTDTQYF; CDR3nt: TGTGCCAGTAGTGATCAGGGAGGGTGGGGCACAGATACGCAGTATTTT
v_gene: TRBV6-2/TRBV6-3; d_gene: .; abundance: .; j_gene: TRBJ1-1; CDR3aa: CASSYSEGDGTEAFF; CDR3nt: TGTGCCAGCAGTTATTCCGAGGGTGACGGCACTGAAGCTTTCTTT
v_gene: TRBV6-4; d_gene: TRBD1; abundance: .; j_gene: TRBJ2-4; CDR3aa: CAGYRGGKNIQYF; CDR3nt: TGTGCCGGGTACAGGGGTGGGAAAAACATTCAGTACTTC
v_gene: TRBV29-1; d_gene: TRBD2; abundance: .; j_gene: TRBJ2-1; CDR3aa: CSVDPRQTSGGISYNEQFF; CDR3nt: TGCAGCGTCGATCCCCGTCAGACTAGCGGGGGAATCTCCTACAATGAGCAGTTCTTC
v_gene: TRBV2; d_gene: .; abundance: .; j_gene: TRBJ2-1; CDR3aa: CASTRPSAGEQFF; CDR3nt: TGTGCCAGCACCCGCCCTAGCGCTGGTGAGCAGTTCTTC
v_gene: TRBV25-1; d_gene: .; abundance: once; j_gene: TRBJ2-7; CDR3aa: CASSEYVDYEQYF; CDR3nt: TGTGCCAGCAGTGAATATGTAGACTACGAGCAGTACTTC
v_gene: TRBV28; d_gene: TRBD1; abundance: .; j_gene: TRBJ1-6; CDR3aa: CASSIPTGVGSPLHF; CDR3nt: TGTGCCAGCAGTATCCCCACAGGGGTAGGTTCACCCCTCCACTTT
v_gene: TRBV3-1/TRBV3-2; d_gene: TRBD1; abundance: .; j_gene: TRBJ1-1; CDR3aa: CASSQELGTGESFF; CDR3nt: TGTGCCAGCAGCCAAGAACTTGGGACAGGGGAATCTTTCTTT
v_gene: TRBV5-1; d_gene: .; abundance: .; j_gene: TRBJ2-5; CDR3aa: CASSSLGLQETQYF; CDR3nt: TGCGCCAGCAGCTCGTTGGGGCTCCAAGAGACCCAGTACTTC
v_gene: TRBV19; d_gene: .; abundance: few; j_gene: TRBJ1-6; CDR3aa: CASSGQNSPLHF; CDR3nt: TGTGCCAGTAGTGGTCAGAATTCACCCCTCCACTTT
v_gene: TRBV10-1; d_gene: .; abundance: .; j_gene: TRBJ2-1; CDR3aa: CASSDSFRTGSYNEQFF; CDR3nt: TGCGCCAGCAGTGATTCCTTCCGGACGGGATCCTACAATGAGCAGTTCTTC
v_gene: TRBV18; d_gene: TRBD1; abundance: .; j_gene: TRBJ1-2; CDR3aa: CASSQQGGYGYTF; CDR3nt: TGTGCCAGCTCACAACAGGGGGGCTATGGCTACACCTTC
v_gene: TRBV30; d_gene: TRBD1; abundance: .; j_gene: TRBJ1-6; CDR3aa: CAWGTGSSPLHF; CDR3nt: TGTGCCTGGGGGACAGGTAGTTCACCCCTCCACTTT
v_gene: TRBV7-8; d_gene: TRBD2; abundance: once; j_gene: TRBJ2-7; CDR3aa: CASSRRLAGIYEQYF; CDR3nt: TGTGCCAGCAGCAGGCGACTAGCGGGGATCTACGAGCAGTACTTC
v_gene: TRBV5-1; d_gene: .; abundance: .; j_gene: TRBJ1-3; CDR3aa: CASSYGGFQTGNTIYF; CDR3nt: TGCGCCAGCTCCTACGGAGGATTCCAGACGGGAAACACCATATATTTT
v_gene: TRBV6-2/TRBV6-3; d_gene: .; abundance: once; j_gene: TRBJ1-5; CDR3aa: CASSFQNQPQHF; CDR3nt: TGTGCCAGCAGTTTCCAAAATCAGCCCCAGCATTTT
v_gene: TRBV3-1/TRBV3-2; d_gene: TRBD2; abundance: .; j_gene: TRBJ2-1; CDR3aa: CASSLDGTSSGNEQFF; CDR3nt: TGTGCCAGCAGCCTTGACGGGACTAGTTCGGGCAATGAGCAGTTCTTC
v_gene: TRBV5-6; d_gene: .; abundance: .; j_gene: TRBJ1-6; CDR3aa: CASSPPGDSPLHF; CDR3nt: TGTGCCAGCAGTCCTCCGGGGGATTCACCCCTCCACTTT
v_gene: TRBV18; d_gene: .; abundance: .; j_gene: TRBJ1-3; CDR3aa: CASSPPSGKASGNTIYF; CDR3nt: TGTGCCAGCTCACCACCCTCCGGGAAAGCCTCTGGAAACACCATATATTTT
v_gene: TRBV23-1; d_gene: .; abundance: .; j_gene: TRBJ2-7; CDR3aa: CASNKCSYEQYF; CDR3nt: TGCGCCAGCAACAAGTGCTCCTACGAGCAGTACTTC
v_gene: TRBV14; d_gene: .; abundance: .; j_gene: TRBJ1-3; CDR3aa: CASSQPISSGNTIYF; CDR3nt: TGTGCCAGCAGCCAACCAATCAGCTCTGGAAACACCATATATTTT
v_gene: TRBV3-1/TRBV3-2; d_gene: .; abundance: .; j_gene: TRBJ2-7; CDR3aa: CASSQSGGRGYEQYF; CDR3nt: TGTGCCAGCAGCCAAAGCGGTGGCAGGGGCTACGAGCAGTACTTC
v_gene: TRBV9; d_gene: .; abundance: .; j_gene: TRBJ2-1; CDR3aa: CASSVAGAYNEQFF; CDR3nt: TGTGCCAGCAGCGTAGCAGGGGCGTACAATGAGCAGTTCTTC
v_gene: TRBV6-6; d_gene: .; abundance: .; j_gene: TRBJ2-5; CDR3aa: CASRLPGETQYF; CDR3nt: TGTGCCAGCAGACTCCCGGGAGAGACCCAGTACTTC
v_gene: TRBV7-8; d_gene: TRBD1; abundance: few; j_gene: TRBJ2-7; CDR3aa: CASSVTGEHEQYF; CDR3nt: TGTGCCAGCAGCGTAACAGGGGAGCACGAGCAGTACTTC
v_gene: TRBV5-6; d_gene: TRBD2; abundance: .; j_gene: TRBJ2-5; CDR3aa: CASSLRGSGVRLGETQYF; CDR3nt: TGTGCCAGCAGCCTCCGTGGGAGCGGGGTTAGGTTGGGAGAGACCCAGTACTTC